This paragraph reports one T cell receptor beta chain. TCRdb's table, derived via immunoSEQ multiplex PCR, lists solely in-frame clones and lacks some. The sample has more than 450,000 clones; about 85% are singletons. CDR3 length: 14 residues. Germline CDR1 is SGHDT and CDR2 is YYEEEE. Trimming shortened V by 4 bases and J by 6 bases, and 11 bases separated the two germline ends. Participants were aged about 18 to 89 years from 20 to 30 US areas. This entry comes from a study of blood T cell repertoires in COVID-19. Study-level information: T cells, B-cell-depleted T cells, or PBMCs provided the cDNA or gDNA that served as material.

The rearrangement uses TRBV5-6 and TRBJ1-6, with TRBD1 as a possible D gene (6 bases). The clonotype was recovered from a woman under 30 who had recovered from COVID-19. The source material was PBMCs or T cells enriched from blood (not recorded which). CDR3 sequence: CASSTWTVNSPLHF. CDR3 nucleotides: TGTGCCAGCAGCACTTGGACAGTTAATTCACCCCTCCACTTT. Together with reference TRBV5-6 and TRBJ1-6, the CDR3 gives the full variable domain: DAGVTQSPTHLIKTRGQQVTLRCSPKSGHDTVSWYQQALGQGPQFIFQYYEEEERQRGNFPDRFSGHQFPNYSSELNVNALLLGDSALYLCASSTWTVNSPLHFGNGTRLTVT.